This entry describes one T cell receptor beta chain. Its antigen remains unknown. J lost 3 bases, V lost 7 bases, and 8 bases had no gene match. CDR1 and CDR2 (germline): LNHDA, SQIVND (reference sequence). This CDR3 is 15 amino acids long. The record originates from a study of graft-versus-host responses after intestinal transplantation. About the study: As for transplant type, recipients had multivisceral, liver-intestinal, or isolated intestinal grafts. Anti-thymocyte globulin induction preceded two to four years of tacrolimus and steroid maintenance in all recipients.

Whole-study results and caveats: With peak circulating GvH clone levels came an association with early post-transplant HvG declines. Detection of GvH clones occurred in recipient marrow, and some had their first appearance in ileum or blood.

Here immunoSEQ multiplex PCR was the method, and the copy in TCRdb shows in-frame clones only, minus some. The table has fewer than 30,000 clones, about 90% seen once. The sequencing here drew on PBMCs, taken approximately 460 days after intestinal transplantation. The source of this sequence is a human patient who received an intestinal transplant, so some T cells may come from the graft donor. The chain employs TRBV19 and TRBJ2-7, with 11 bases lining up with TRBD1. This CDR3 is CASTVGGTGGYEQYF. CDR3 DNA: TGTGCCAGTACGGTTGGTGGGACAGGGGGCTACGAGCAGTACTTC.